The sequence of this T cell receptor (beta chain) was determined in a study of control samples from healthy donors and cancer patients. This clone was picked up a small number of times. Some clones are missing from TCRdb's copy, which holds only in-frame ones; the method was immunoSEQ multiplex PCR. Of some 76,000 clones in the sample, about 89% are singletons; the top ten hold roughly 8.9%. Germline CDR1 reads SGHTA; CDR2 reads FQGNSA. The length of the CDR3 is 12 residues. Between the trimmed V and J ends, which lost 2 bases and 10 bases, there was a span of 6 bases. This chain connects TRBV7-2 to TRBJ1-6; D is ambiguous. Material for sequencing was PBMCs. This receptor was obtained from a woman aged 45 to 65 with colorectal cancer. CDR3 residues: CASSLMGSPLHF. The DNA of the CDR3 is TGTGCCAGCAGCTTAATGGGGTCACCCCTCCACTTT. The variable domain in full, with the rest retrieved from reference TRBV7-2 and TRBJ1-6, is GAGVSQSPSNKVTEKGKDVELRCDPISGHTALYWYRQSLGQGLEFLIYFQGNSAPDKSGLPSDRFSAERTGGSVSTLTIQRTQQEDSAVYLCASSLMGSPLHFGNGTRLTVT.